Sequencing of this TCR beta chain was carried out in a study of T cell repertoires in cytomegalovirus infection. On the study more broadly: Public TCR beta signature analysis indicated the presence of both CMV infection and matching HLA type.

A few counts support this clonotype. Its antigen is still unknown. V trimming: 6 bases; J trimming: 3 bases; junction bases outside the gene matches: 8. Germline CDR1 SGHVS, CDR2 FQNEAQ. The CDR3 spans 15 residues. Findings and limits, study-wide: The ex vivo response was dominated by HLA-C-restricted CMV-specific TCR beta clonotypes.

Via MiXCR, TCRdb re-called the reads, giving one row per CDR3 protein. The table shows nearly 700,000 distinct CDR3 sequences, with about 30% occurring only once. The sample consisted of cultured PBMCs, taken from culture after CMV antigen stimulation. This receptor was obtained from a human donor in good health (CMV status not recorded). Some clones in this sample may be carry-over from other donors' samples. The chain employs TRBV7-8 and TRBJ2-7; TRBD2 matches at 10 bases. CDR3 sequence: CASSPIAGGDYEQYF. CDR3 nucleotide sequence: TGTGCCAGCAGTCCTATAGCGGGAGGAGACTACGAGCAGTACTTC.